This T cell receptor beta chain was obtained from a study of T cell responses to AZD1222 COVID-19 vaccine. Produced via immunoSEQ multiplex PCR; TCRdb's table is partial and in-frame only. The data hold about 140,000 clones, with approximately 92% observed a single time. Points from the study as a whole: At baseline, seropositivity was found in only six or seven AZD1222 recipients. Researchers took repertoire samples only after the peak T cell response had come.

With respect to this clone: Its antigen is unidentified.

Germline CDR1 and CDR2: MDHEN and SYDVKM. The CDR3 sequence is 12 residues long. Trimming stripped 3 bases from V and 5 bases from J, with 7 bases between. Pooling covered second doses at about 4 or about 12 weeks. The specimen was peripheral blood, collected 28 days after the second AZD1222 dose. The chain is built from TRBV28 and TRBJ1-2; D unclear. This receptor was obtained from an adult who received the AZD1222 COVID-19 vaccine. The CDR3 region has the DNA TGTGCCAGCAGTTTGAGGCAGTATGGCTACACCTTC. The encoded protein is CASSLRQYGYTF.